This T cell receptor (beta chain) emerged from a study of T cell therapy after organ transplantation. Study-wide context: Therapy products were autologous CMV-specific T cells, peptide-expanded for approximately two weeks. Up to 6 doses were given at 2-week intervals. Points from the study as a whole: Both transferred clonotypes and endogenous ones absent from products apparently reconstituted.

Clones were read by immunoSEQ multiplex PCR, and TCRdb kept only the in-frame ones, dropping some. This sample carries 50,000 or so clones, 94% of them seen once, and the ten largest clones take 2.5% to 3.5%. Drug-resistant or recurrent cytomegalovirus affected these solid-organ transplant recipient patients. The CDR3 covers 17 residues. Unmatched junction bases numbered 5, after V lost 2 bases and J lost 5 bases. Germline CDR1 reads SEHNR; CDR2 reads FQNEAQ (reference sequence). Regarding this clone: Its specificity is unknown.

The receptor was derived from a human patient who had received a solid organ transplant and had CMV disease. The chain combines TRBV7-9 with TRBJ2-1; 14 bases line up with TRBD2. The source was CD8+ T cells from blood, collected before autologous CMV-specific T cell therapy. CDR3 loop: CASSLLGTSGSDNEQFF. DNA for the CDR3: TGTGCCAGCAGCTTATTAGGGACTAGCGGGAGCGACAATGAGCAGTTCTTC. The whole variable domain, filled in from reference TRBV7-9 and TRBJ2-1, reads DTGVSQNPRHKITKRGQNVTFRCDPISEHNRLYWYRQTLGQGPEFLTYFQNEAQLEKSRLLSDRFSAERPKGSFSTLEIQRTEQGDSAMYLCASSLLGTSGSDNEQFFGPGTRLTVL.